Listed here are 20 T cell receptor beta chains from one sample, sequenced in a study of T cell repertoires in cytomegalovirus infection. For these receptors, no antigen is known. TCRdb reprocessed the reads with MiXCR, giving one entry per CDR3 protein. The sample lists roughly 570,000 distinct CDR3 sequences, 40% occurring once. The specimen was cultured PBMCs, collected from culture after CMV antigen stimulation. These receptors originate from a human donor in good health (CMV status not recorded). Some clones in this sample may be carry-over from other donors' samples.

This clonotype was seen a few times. CDR3 protein: CAISESGAYEQYF. CDR3 coding DNA: TGTGCCATCAGTGAGTCGGGGGCCTACGAGCAGTACTTC. J is TRBJ2-7 and V is TRBV10-3; D may be TRBD1 or TRBD2 (5 bases each). This CDR3 region has 13 residues. The germline V gene has CDR1 ENHRY and CDR2 SYGVKD. Trimming took 0 bases from V and 2 from J, leaving 5 bases between them.

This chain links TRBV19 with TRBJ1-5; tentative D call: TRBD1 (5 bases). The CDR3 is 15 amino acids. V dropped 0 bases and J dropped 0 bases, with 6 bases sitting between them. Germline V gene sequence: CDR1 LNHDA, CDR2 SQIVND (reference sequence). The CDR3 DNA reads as TGTGCCAGTAGTATAGAGGGGCATAGCAATCAGCCCCAGCATTTT. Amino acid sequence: CASSIEGHSNQPQHF.

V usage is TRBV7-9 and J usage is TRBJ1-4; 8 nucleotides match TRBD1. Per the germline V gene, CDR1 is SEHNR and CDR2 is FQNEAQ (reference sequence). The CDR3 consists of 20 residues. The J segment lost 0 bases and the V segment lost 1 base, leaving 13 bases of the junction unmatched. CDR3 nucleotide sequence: TGTGCCAGCAGCTTAGTGGTCAGGGGGCGAATCCCCACAACTAATGAAAAACTGTTTTTT. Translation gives CASSLVVRGRIPTTNEKLFF.

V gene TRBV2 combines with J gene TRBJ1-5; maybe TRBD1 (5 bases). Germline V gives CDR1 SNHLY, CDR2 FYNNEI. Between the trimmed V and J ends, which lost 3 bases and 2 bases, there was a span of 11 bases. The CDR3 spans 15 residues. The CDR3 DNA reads TGTGCCAGCAGTGAGGGGGGGATAGGCAATCAGCCCCAGCATTTT. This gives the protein CASSEGGIGNQPQHF.

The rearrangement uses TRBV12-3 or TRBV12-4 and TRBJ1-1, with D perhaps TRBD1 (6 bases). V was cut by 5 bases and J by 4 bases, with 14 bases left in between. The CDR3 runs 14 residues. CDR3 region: CASSGGAIGTEAFF. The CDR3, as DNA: TGTGCCAGCAGTGGGGGGGCTATCGGCACTGAAGCTTTCTTT.

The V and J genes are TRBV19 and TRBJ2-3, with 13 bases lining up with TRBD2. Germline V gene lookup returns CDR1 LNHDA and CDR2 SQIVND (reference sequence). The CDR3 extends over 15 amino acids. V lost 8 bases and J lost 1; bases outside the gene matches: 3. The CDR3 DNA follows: TGTGCCAGTTCTACTAGCGGGAGGGGCACAGATACGCAGTATTTT. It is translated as CASSTSGRGTDTQYF.

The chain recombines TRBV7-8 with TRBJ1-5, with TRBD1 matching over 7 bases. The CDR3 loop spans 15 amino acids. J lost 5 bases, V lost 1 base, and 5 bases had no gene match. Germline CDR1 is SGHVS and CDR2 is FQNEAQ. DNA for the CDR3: TGTGCCAGCAGCTTAGTAGAGGGGGCCGATCAGCCCCAGCATTTT. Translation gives CASSLVEGADQPQHF.

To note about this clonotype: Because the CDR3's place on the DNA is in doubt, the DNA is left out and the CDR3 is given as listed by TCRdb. CDR3 sequence: CASSSSGRLKETQYF. The V call is TRBV28, the J call TRBJ2-5; the tabulated D call, TRBD2, remains unverified against the DNA. Termini included, the CDR3 measures 15 amino acids. Germline V CDR1 and CDR2: MDHEN, SYDVKM.

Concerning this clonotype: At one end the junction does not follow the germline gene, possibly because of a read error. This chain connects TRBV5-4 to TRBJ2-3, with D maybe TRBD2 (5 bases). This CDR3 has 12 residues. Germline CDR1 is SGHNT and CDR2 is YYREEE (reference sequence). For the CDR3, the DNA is TGTGACAGCAGCTCTACTAGGAATACGCAGTATTTT. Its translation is CDSSSTRNTQYF.

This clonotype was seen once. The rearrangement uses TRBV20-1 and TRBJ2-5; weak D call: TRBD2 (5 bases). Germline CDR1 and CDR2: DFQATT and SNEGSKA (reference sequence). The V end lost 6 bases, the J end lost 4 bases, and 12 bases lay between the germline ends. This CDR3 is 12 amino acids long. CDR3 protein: CSAILRGETQYF. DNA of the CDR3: TGCAGTGCCATTTTACGGGGAGAGACCCAGTACTTC.

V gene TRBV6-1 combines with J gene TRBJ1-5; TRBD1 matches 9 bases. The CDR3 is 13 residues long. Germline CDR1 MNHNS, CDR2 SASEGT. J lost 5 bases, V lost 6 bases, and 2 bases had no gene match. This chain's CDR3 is CASRDRGDQPQHF. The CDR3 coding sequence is TGTGCCAGCAGGGACAGGGGAGATCAGCCCCAGCATTTT.

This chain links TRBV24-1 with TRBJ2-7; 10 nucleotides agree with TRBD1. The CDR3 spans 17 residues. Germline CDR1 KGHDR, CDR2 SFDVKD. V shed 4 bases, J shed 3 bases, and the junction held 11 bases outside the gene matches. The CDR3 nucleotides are TGTGCCACCAGTGACAAGTCCGGGACAGGGGCTCTCTACGAGCAGTACTTC. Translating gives CATSDKSGTGALYEQYF.

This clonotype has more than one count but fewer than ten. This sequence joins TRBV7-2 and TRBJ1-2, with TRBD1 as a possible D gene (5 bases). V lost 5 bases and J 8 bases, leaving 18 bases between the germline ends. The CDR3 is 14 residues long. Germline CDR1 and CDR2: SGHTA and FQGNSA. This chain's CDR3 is CASSAWEGSYGYTF. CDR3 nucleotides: TGTGCCAGCAGCGCCTGGGAGGGGAGCTACGGCTACACCTTC.

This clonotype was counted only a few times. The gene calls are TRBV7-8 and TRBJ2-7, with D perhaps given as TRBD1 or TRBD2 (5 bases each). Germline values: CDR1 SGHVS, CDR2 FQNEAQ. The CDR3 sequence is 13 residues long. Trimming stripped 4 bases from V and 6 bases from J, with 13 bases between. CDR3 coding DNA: TGTGCCAGCAGCTCCTATTTGGGGGTCGAGCAGTACTTC. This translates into CASSSYLGVEQYF.

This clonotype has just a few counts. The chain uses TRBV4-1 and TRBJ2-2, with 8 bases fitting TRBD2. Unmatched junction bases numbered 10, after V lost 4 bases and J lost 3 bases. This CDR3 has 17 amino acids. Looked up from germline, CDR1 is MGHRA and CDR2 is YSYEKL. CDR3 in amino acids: CASSRSGRAADTGELFF. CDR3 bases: TGCGCCAGCAGCCGCTCCGGGAGGGCCGCGGACACCGGGGAGCTGTTTTTT.

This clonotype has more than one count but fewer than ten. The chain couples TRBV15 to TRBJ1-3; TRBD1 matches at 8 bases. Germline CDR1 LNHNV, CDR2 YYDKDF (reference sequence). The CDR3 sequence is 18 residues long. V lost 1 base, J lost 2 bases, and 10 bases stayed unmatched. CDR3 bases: TGTGCCACCAGCAGAGGCCCCCTTGCAGGGGGCACTGGAAACACCATATATTTT. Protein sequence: CATSRGPLAGGTGNTIYF.

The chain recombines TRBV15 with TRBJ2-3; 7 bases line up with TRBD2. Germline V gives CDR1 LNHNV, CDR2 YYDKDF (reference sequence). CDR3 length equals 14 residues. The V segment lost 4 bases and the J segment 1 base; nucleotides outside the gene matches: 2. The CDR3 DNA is TGTGCCACCAGCACTAGCGGAGGCACAGATACGCAGTATTTT. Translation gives CATSTSGGTDTQYF.

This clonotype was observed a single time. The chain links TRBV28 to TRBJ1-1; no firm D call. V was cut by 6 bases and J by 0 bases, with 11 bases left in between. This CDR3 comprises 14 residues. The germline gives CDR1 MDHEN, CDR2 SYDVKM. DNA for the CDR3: TGTGCCAGCAGGACCCGTAAAGTGAACACTGAAGCTTTCTTT. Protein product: CASRTRKVNTEAFF.

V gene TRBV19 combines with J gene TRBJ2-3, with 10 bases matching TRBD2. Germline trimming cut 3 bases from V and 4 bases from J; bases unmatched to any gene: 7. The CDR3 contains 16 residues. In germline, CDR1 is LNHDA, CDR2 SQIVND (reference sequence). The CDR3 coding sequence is TGTGCCAGTAGTATCCGGCGGACTAGCGGCTCAGATACGCAGTATTTT. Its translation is CASSIRRTSGSDTQYF.

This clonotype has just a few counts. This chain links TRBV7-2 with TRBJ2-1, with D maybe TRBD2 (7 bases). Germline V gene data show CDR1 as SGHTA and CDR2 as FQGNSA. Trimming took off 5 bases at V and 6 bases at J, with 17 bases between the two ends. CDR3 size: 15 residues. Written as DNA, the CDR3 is TGTGCCAGCAGCCCCCGGAGGGGGGGGGCCAATGAGCAGTTCTTC. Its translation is CASSPRRGGANEQFF.